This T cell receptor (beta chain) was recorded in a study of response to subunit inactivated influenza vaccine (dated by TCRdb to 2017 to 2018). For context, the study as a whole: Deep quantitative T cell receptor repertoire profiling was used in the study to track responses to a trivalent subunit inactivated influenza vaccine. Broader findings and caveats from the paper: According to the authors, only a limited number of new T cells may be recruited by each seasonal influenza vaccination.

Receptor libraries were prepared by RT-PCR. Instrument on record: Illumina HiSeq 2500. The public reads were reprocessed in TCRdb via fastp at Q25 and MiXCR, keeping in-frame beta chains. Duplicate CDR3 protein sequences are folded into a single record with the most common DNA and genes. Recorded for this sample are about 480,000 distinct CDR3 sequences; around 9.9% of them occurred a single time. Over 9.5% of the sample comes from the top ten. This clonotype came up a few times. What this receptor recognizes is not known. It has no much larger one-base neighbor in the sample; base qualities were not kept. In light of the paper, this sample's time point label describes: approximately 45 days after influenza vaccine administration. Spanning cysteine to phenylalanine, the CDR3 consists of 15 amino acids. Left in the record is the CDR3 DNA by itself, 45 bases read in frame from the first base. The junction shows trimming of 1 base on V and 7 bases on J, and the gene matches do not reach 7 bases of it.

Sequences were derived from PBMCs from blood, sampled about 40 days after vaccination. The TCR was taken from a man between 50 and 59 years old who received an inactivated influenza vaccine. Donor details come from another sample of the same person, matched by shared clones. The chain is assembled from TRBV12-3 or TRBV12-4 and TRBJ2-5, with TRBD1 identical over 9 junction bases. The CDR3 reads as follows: CASSLVGTGFMTQYF. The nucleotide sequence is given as TGTGCCAGCAGTTTAGTCGGGACAGGGTTTATGACCCAGTACTTC.